This T cell receptor (beta chain) appears in the sequencing data of a study of early T cells in non-severe SARS-CoV-2 infection. V was shortened by 5 bases and J by 5 bases, with 8 bases between the two germline ends. The germline gives CDR1 SGHAT, CDR2 FQNNGV. The CDR3 runs to 12 residues. Each CDR3 protein is one row after TCRdb ran MiXCR on the 5' RACE reads. This sample has 65,000 to 70,000 distinct CDR3 sequences, with more than 9% found just once. The chain carries TRBV11-2 and TRBJ2-3; D unresolved. Input material: whole blood. The TCR was taken from an adult who was a healthcare worker with PCR-confirmed SARS-CoV-2 infection or an uninfected control (not recorded which). The CDR3 here is CASSKLIDTQYF. The CDR3, as DNA: TGTGCCAGCAGCAAATTGATAGATACGCAGTATTTT. Variable domain in full (rest from reference TRBV11-2 and TRBJ2-3): EAGVAQSPRYKIIEKRQSVAFWCNPISGHATLYWYQQILGQGPKLLIQFQNNGVVDDSQLPKDRFSAERLKGVDSTLKIQPAKLEDSAVYLCASSKLIDTQYFGPGTRLTVL.